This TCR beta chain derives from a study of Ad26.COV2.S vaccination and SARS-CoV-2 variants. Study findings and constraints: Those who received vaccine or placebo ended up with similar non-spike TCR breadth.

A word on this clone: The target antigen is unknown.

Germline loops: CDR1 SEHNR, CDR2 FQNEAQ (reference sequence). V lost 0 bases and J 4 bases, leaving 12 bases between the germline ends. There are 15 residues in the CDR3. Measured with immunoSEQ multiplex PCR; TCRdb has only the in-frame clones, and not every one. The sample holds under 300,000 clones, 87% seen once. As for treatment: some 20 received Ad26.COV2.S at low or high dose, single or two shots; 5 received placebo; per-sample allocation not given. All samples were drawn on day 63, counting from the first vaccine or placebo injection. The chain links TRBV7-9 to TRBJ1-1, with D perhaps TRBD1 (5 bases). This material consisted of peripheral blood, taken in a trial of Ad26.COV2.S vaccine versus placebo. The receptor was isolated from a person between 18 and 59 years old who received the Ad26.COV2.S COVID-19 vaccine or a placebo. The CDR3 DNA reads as TGTGCCAGCAGCTTAGCTATGGGGCCGTTCACTGAAGCTTTCTTT. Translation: CASSLAMGPFTEAFF.